These 27 T cell receptor beta chains came from one sample sequenced in a study of blood T cells in healthy people across ages. Primed by a sample-barcoded 5' primer and a J-beta primer mix, a second PCR proceeded for roughly 6 to 12 cycles. MiXCR, run by TCRdb on the 5' RACE reads, gives a single entry per CDR3 protein. Found here are 1.5 million to 1.8 million distinct CDR3 sequences, approximately 42% of them singletons; the top ten hold approximately 4.1%. The sequenced sample consisted of blood. The receptors were sampled from a woman aged 18 to 35 in good health.

The chain is built from TRBV6-6 and TRBJ2-5, with 8 nucleotides matching TRBD1. Germline loops: CDR1 MNHNY, CDR2 SVGAGI (reference sequence). The CDR3 is 12 residues long. Trimming took 6 bases from V and 7 from J; bases not matched to a gene: 4. DNA of the CDR3: TGTGCCAGCAGACGGACAGGGATGACCCAGTACTTC. Translation gives CASRRTGMTQYF.

In its sample, this clonotype was seen once. The chain links TRBV2 to TRBJ2-2, with D possibly being TRBD1 (6 bases). Trimming took 9 bases from V and 4 from J, leaving 15 bases between them. The CDR3 contains 14 residues. Germline values: CDR1 SNHLY, CDR2 FYNNEI. The DNA of the CDR3 is TGTGCCAGTCAGGGGTCGAGAGGCACCGGGGAGCTGTTTTTT. It codes for CASQGSRGTGELFF.

The chain combines TRBV20-1 with TRBJ2-1; 12 bases line up with TRBD2. V trimming: 2 bases; J trimming: 5 bases; junction bases outside the gene matches: 4. There are 15 residues in the CDR3. Germline V lookup: CDR1 DFQATT, CDR2 SNEGSKA (reference sequence). The CDR3 coding sequence is TGCAGTGCTAGATCGGCTAGCGGGGGGGACAATGAGCAGTTCTTC. Amino acid sequence: CSARSASGGDNEQFF.

This clonotype was seen ten or more times. The chain links TRBV20-1 to TRBJ1-5; 7 bases are shared with TRBD1. The CDR3 sequence is 15 residues long. V was clipped by 4 bases and J by 2 bases; unmatched bases: 8. In germline, CDR1 is DFQATT, CDR2 SNEGSKA (reference sequence). Here the CDR3 reads CSAIDREVGNQPQHF. DNA for the CDR3: TGCAGTGCTATTGACAGGGAGGTGGGCAATCAGCCCCAGCATTTT.

This clonotype came up a few times. The V call is TRBV4-1, the J call TRBJ1-1; TRBD1 is a possible D gene (5 bases). Germline V gives CDR1 MGHRA, CDR2 YSYEKL. This CDR3 has 19 amino acids. V was shortened by 0 bases and J by 0 bases, with 20 bases between the two germline ends. CDR3 DNA sequence: TGCGCCAGCAGCCAAGAGGTTGGGGGTCGTGTAAGGATGAACACTGAAGCTTTCTTT. Protein product: CASSQEVGGRVRMNTEAFF.

This clonotype was observed a handful of times. The V gene is TRBV5-1, the J gene TRBJ2-6; D call uncertain. The germline V gene encodes CDR1 SGHRS and CDR2 YFSETQ. Trimming took 6 bases from V and 0 from J, leaving 10 bases between them. This CDR3 has 15 amino acids. Here the CDR3 DNA reads TGCGCCAGCAAGGGTTTAGCCTCTGGGGCCAACGTCCTGACTTTC. It is translated as CASKGLASGANVLTF.

This chain joins TRBV10-3 and TRBJ2-2; 12 bases line up with TRBD2. The CDR3 runs to 17 residues. Germline V lookup: CDR1 ENHRY, CDR2 SYGVKD. Trimming at V came to 2 bases and at J to 5 bases, leaving 6 bases not matched to a gene. CDR3 DNA sequence: TGTGCCATCAGTGAGGCGACTAGCGGGAGTGAGACCGGGGAGCTGTTTTTT. This translates into CAISEATSGSETGELFF.

This clonotype has more than one count but fewer than ten. The chain uses TRBV6-1 and TRBJ2-1; D uncertain. This CDR3 spans 14 amino acids. CDR1 MNHNS and CDR2 SASEGT come from the germline V gene. The germline V and J ends were trimmed by 4 bases and 2 bases, with 9 bases remaining between them. This CDR3 reads CASSAAGTYNEQFF. The CDR3 bases are TGTGCCAGCAGTGCGGCTGGGACCTACAATGAGCAGTTCTTC.

This clonotype was recorded a few times. The chain is built from TRBV2 and TRBJ2-7; the D is unclear. V lost 5 bases to trimming and J lost 4 bases, with 3 bases between them. Germline-derived CDR1 and CDR2 are SNHLY and FYNNEI. This CDR3 has 10 residues. For the CDR3, the DNA is TGTGCCAGCAGTAAATACGAGCAGTACTTC. Encoded protein: CASSKYEQYF. Based on the CDR3 plus reference TRBV2 and TRBJ2-7, the full variable domain is EPEVTQTPSHQVTQMGQEVILRCVPISNHLYFYWYRQILGQKVEFLVSFYNNEISEKSEIFDDQFSVERPDGSNFTLKIRSTKLEDSAMYFCASSKYEQYFGPGTRLTVT.

This clonotype has at least ten counts. A read error may explain this, as a much larger clone is one base away. V gene TRBV6-2 or TRBV6-3 combines with J gene TRBJ2-1; no definite D call. The CDR3 sequence is 14 residues long. The V end lost 5 bases, the J end lost 7 bases, and 15 bases lay between the germline ends. CDR1 is MNHEY and CDR2 is SVGEGT in the germline V gene. Here the CDR3 DNA reads TGTGCCAGCAGTGACCAGTCTGCGGTTAATGAGCAGTTCTTC. Residues: CASSDQSAVNEQFF.

Only a few counts were recorded for this clonotype. The genes are TRBV20-1 and TRBJ2-1, with 8 bases fitting TRBD2. CDR1 and CDR2 from the germline V gene are DFQATT and SNEGSKA (reference sequence). The CDR3 has 13 residues. Trimming cost V 6 bases and J 7 bases; bases outside gene matches: 8. This chain's CDR3 is CSAPPGGRNEQFF. The DNA for the CDR3 is TGCAGTGCCCCCCCGGGGGGGCGTAATGAGCAGTTCTTC.

The sample holds many counts of this clonotype. This chain links TRBV29-1 with TRBJ1-2, with D possibly being TRBD1 (6 bases). Trimming cost V 6 bases and J 2 bases, with 10 bases left between them. Germline CDR1 reads SQVTM; CDR2 reads ANQGSEA. This CDR3 contains 12 residues. CDR3: CSVTGINYGYTF. The DNA of the CDR3 is TGCAGCGTAACAGGGATAAACTATGGCTACACCTTC.

The chain carries TRBV6-2 or TRBV6-3 and TRBJ2-1; 7 positions match TRBD2. The length of the CDR3 is 16 residues. Unmatched junction bases numbered 8, after V lost 6 bases and J lost 0 bases. Per the germline V gene, CDR1 is MNHEY and CDR2 is SVGEGT. This chain's CDR3 is CASRALIAGSYNEQFF. CDR3 in DNA: TGTGCCAGCAGGGCCTTGATAGCGGGCTCCTACAATGAGCAGTTCTTC.

The CDR3 loop reads CASSVVGLAAVPDTQYF. CDR3 nucleotide sequence: TGTGCCAGCAGCGTAGTGGGGCTAGCCGCCGTCCCAGATACGCAGTATTTT. V and J are TRBV9 and TRBJ2-3; either TRBD1 or TRBD2 may supply D (5 bases each). This CDR3 spans 17 amino acids. The ends were cut back, 0 bases at V and 4 bases at J, with 18 bases in the middle. Per the germline V gene, CDR1 is SGDLS and CDR2 is YYNGEE.

This clonotype was seen just once. One end of the junction does not line up with germline, which may come from a read error. The chain is built from TRBV4-3 and TRBJ2-3, with TRBD1 identical over 8 bases. The CDR3 runs to 18 residues. Germline loops: CDR1 LGHNA, CDR2 YSLEER. The CDR3 sequence is CASSQEKRTGSYTYTQYF. The CDR3, as DNA: TGCGCCAGCAGCCAAGAAAAAAGGACAGGGAGTTACACATATACGCAGTATTTT.

V usage is TRBV28 and J usage is TRBJ2-3, with D perhaps matching TRBD1 (5 bases). The germline V gene encodes CDR1 MDHEN and CDR2 SYDVKM. V lost 8 bases, J lost 4 bases, and 16 bases lay in between. This CDR3 is 14 amino acids long. DNA for the CDR3: TGTGCCAGCTTTCGGGCAATAGGGGCAGATACGCAGTATTTT. Protein product: CASFRAIGADTQYF.

The rearrangement links TRBV20-1 to TRBJ1-1; possibly TRBD1 for D (5 bases). Germline lookup yields CDR1 DFQATT and CDR2 SNEGSKA (reference sequence). This CDR3 has 15 amino acids. V lost 3 bases, J lost 1 base, and 15 bases lay in between. The CDR3 reads CSARARGGTNTEAFF. CDR3 nucleotides: TGCAGTGCTAGGGCCCGGGGGGGAACGAACACTGAAGCTTTCTTT.

This clonotype has more than one count but fewer than ten. The V call is TRBV6-2 or TRBV6-3, the J call TRBJ2-1, with D possibly being TRBD1 (6 bases). Trimming removed 7 bases from V and 5 bases from J, with 15 bases in between. The CDR3 is 14 amino acids. Germline lookup yields CDR1 MNHEY and CDR2 SVGEGT. CDR3 sequence: CASKGVRVNNEQFF. The CDR3 region has the DNA TGTGCCAGCAAGGGGGTGAGAGTAAACAATGAGCAGTTCTTC.

On this clonotype itself: Since a much larger clone is just one base distant, this may be a read error. V gene TRBV11-2 combines with J gene TRBJ1-2, with 9 bases fitting TRBD1. CDR1 SGHAT and CDR2 FQNNGV come from the germline V gene. The CDR3 sequence is 13 residues long. J was trimmed by 4 bases and V by 4 bases; bases with no gene match: 1. The CDR3 sequence is CASSWTGVYGYTF. CDR3 sequence (DNA): TGTGCCAGCAGCTGGACAGGGGTCTATGGCTACACCTTC.

In this sample, this clonotype turned up a few times. The chain has TRBV27 and TRBJ2-4, with TRBD2 matching over 8 bases. Trimming cost V 5 bases and J 7 bases; bases outside gene matches: 7. In germline, CDR1 is MNHEY, CDR2 SMNVEV (reference sequence). The CDR3 has 14 amino acids. The CDR3 here is CASSRSGGKNIQYF. CDR3 nucleotide sequence: TGTGCCAGCAGTCGAAGCGGGGGCAAGAACATTCAGTACTTC.

The gene calls are TRBV29-1 and TRBJ2-7; D possibly matches TRBD1 or TRBD2 (5 bases each). Per germline, CDR1 SQVTM and CDR2 ANQGSEA. The CDR3 has 14 residues. V was clipped by 3 bases and J by 2 bases, with 14 bases between them. The CDR3 sequence: CSVELCQGAYEQYF. DNA of the CDR3: TGCAGCGTTGAGCTTTGCCAGGGAGCCTACGAGCAGTACTTC.

CDR3 sequence reads: CASSISGTEAFF. In DNA form, the CDR3 reads TGTGCCAGCAGTATCTCGGGCACTGAAGCTTTCTTT. The chain carries TRBV25-1 and TRBJ1-1; no firm D call. Germline CDR1 is MGHDK and CDR2 is SYGVNS. Between the trimmed V and J ends, which lost 5 bases and 4 bases, there was a span of 8 bases. This CDR3 has 12 amino acids.

The count of this clonotype is one. The chain combines TRBV6-7 with TRBJ2-7; D is uncertain. TRBV6-7 is an ORF; its function is uncertain. CDR3 length: 14 amino acids. V was clipped by 10 bases and J by 2 bases, with 18 bases between them. The CDR3 here is CANIHDKTTYEQYF. CDR3 DNA: TGTGCCAACATTCATGATAAAACGACCTACGAGCAGTACTTC.

In nucleotides, the CDR3 is TGTGCCAGCAGTTTACAGGGGGGTAGAGGAGAGACCCAGTACTTC. As protein: CASSLQGGRGETQYF. This chain uses TRBV28 with TRBJ2-5; D may be TRBD1 (7 bases). This CDR3 comprises 15 residues. Trimming left V 2 bases short and J 4 bases short, with 14 bases between. Germline CDR1 MDHEN, CDR2 SYDVKM.

The chain recombines TRBV12-3 or TRBV12-4 with TRBJ2-1; 9 nucleotides line up with TRBD1. The CDR3 runs 15 residues. The V segment lost 5 bases and the J segment 8 bases; nucleotides outside the gene matches: 10. The CDR3 DNA follows: TGTGCCAGCAGTGAGACAGGGGGTTTCAGGGATGAGCAGTTCTTC. As protein: CASSETGGFRDEQFF.

Notes on this clonotype: Its ends do not fully match the called genes, so a read error is possible. The chain uses TRBV7-2 and TRBJ2-1; no firm D call. Looked up from germline, CDR1 is SGHTA and CDR2 is FQGNSA. The CDR3 runs 11 residues. The CDR3: CASSLLGEHFF. As DNA, the CDR3 is TGTGCCAGCAGCCTGCTCGGCGAGCACTTCTTC.

A few counts support this clonotype. The chain recombines TRBV4-2 with TRBJ1-4; TRBD1 matches at 8 bases. The germline V gene encodes CDR1 LGHNA and CDR2 YNFKEQ. V was pared by 5 bases and J by 5 bases, with 4 bases of the junction left unmatched. This CDR3 region has 14 residues. The chain's CDR3 is CASSGGQENEKLFF. The CDR3 DNA reads as TGTGCCAGCAGCGGGGGACAGGAGAATGAAAAACTGTTTTTT.